What follows describes a single TCR beta chain. Its antigen is undetermined. cDNA serving as the sequencing template came from extracted, reverse transcribed RNA. Assay used: immunoSEQ multiplex PCR; TCRdb lists only in-frame clones, some missing. Of over 150,000 clones listed, 50% to 65% are singletons. Treatment: oral pan-JAK inhibitor, 5-10 mg twice daily. These data come from a study of CD8+ T cells in alopecia areata. The CDR3 runs 14 residues. Looked up from germline, CDR1 is SQVTM and CDR2 is ANQGSEA. Between the trimmed V and J ends, which lost 1 base and 0 bases, there was a span of 9 bases. Study results and caveats: A large proportion of expanded lesional clones were detected persisting in scalp and blood during tofacitinib.

This receptor was identified in a human donor with alopecia areata. The material sequenced was CD4+ T cells sorted from blood, taken at week 24, from a patient treated with tofacitinib. This chain connects TRBV29-1 to TRBJ1-1, with unresolved D. CDR3 DNA sequence: TGCAGCGTTGAAGGCCGGCGATTGAACACTGAAGCTTTCTTT. Protein: CSVEGRRLNTEAFF. Complete variable domain (other parts from reference TRBV29-1 and TRBJ1-1): SAVISQKPSRDICQRGTSLTIQCQVDSQVTMMFWYRQQPGQSLTLIATANQGSEATYESGFVIDKFPISRPNLTFSTLTVSNMSPEDSSIYLCSVEGRRLNTEAFFGQGTRLTVV.